Many counts were recorded for the clone carrying this T cell receptor beta chain. Its target is not known. These data are taken from a study of breast tumors, draining lymph nodes, adjacent tissues. The study's findings and limits: The lymph node origin of tumor T cells was framed as consistent with a hypothesis, not demonstrated.

The lymph nodes were axillary draining lymph nodes from breast cancer patients. TCRdb analysed the multiplex PCR reads with MiXCR anew, one entry per CDR3 protein. The table has approximately 210,000 distinct CDR3 sequences, under 40% seen once. The V end was cut by 0 bases, the J end by 11 bases, with 16 bases between. Germline V lookup: CDR1 LGHNA, CDR2 YNFKEQ. The CDR3 sequence is 15 residues long. The chain employs TRBV4-2 and TRBJ2-2; D may be TRBD1 (6 bases). The sample taken for sequencing was axillary lymph node tissue. This sequence originates from a female donor with breast cancer. Some clones in this sample may be carry-over from other donors' samples. The CDR3 DNA follows: TGTGCCAGCAGCCAAGATCTAGGGGGTCATAAAGAGCTGTTTTTT. This sequence encodes CASSQDLGGHKELFF.